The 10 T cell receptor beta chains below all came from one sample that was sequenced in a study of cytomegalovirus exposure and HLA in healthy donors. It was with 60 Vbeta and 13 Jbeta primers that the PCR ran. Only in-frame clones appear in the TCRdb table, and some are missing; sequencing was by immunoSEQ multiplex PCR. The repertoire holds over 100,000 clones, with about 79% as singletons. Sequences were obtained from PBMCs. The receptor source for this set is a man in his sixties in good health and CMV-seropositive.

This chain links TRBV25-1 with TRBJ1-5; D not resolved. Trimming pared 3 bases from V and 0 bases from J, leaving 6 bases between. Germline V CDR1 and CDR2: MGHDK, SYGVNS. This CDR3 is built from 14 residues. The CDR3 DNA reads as TGTGCCAGCAGTGACTTCTATAGCAATCAGCCCCAGCATTTT. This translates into CASSDFYSNQPQHF.

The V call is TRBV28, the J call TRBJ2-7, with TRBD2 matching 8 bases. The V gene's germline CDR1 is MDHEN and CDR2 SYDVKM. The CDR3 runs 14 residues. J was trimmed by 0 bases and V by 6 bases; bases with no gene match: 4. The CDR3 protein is CASSRSGVSYEQYF. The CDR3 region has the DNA TGTGCCAGCAGCCGTAGCGGGGTCTCCTACGAGCAGTACTTC.

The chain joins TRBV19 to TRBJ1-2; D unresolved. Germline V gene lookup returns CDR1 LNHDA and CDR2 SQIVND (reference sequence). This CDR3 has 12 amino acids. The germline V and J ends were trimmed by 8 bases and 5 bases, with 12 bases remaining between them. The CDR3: CASGEPPYGYTF. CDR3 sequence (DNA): TGTGCCAGTGGGGAGCCTCCTTATGGCTACACCTTC. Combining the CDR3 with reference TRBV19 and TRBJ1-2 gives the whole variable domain DGGITQSPKYLFRKEGQNVTLSCEQNLNHDAMYWYRQDPGQGLRLIYYSQIVNDFQKGDIAEGYSVSREKKESFPLTVTSAQKNPTAFYLCASGEPPYGYTFGSGTRLTVV.

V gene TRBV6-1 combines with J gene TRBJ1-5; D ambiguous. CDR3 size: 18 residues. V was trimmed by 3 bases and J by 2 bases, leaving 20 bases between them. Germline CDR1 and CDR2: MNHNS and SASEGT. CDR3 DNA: TGTGCCAGCAGTGAGGAGGACGGCGAGACGCTCGGCAATCAGCCCCAGCATTTT. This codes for CASSEEDGETLGNQPQHF.

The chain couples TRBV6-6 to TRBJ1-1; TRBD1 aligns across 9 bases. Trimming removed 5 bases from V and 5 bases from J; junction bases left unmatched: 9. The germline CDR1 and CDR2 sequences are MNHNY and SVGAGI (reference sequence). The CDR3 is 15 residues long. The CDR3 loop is CASSPLNRGQTEAFF. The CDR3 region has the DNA TGTGCCAGCAGTCCACTAAACAGGGGGCAGACTGAAGCTTTCTTT.

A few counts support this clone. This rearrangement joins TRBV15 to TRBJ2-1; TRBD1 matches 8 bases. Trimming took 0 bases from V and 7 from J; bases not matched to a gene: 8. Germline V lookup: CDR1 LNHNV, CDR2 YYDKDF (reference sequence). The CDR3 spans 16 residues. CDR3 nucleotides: TGTGCCACCAGCAGAGATAGACAGGGGTATCAAAATGAGCAGTTCTTC. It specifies CATSRDRQGYQNEQFF.

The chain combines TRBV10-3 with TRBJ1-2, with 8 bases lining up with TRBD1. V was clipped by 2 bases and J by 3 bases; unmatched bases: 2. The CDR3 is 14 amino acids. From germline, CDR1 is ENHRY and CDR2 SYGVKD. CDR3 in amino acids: CAISEVRGHYGYTF. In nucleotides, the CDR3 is TGTGCCATCAGTGAGGTCAGGGGGCACTATGGCTACACCTTC.

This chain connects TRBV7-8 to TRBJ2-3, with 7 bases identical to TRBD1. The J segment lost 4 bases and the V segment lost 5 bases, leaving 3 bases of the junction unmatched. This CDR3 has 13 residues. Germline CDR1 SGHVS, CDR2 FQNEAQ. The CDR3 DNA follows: TGTGCCAGCAGCCCTACAGGGGCAGATACGCAGTATTTT. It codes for CASSPTGADTQYF.

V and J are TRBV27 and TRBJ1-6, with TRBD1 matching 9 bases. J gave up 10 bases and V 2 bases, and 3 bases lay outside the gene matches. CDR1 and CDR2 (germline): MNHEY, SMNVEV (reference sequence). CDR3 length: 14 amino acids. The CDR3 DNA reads TGTGCCAGCAGTTTAAACAGGGGGCTATCACCCCTCCACTTT. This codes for CASSLNRGLSPLHF.

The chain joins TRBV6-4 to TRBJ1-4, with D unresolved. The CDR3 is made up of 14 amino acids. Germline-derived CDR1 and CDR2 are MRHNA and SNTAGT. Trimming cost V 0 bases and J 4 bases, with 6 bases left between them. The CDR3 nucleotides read TGTGCCAGCAGTGACTCGGCAGGTAATGAAAAACTGTTTTTT. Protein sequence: CASSDSAGNEKLFF.